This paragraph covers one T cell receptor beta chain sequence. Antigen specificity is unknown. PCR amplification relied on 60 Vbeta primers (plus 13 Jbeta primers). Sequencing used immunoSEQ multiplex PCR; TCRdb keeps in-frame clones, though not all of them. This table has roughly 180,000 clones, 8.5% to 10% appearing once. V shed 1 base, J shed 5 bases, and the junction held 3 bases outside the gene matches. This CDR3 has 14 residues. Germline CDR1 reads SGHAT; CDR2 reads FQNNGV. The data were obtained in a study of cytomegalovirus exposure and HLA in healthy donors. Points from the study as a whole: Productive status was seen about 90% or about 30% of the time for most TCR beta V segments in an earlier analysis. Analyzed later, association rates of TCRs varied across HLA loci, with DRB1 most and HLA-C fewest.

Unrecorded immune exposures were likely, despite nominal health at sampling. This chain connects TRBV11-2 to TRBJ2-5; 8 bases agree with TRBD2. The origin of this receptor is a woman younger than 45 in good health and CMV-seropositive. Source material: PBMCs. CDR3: CASSLAGGPETQYF. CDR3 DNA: TGTGCCAGCAGCTTAGCGGGAGGGCCGGAGACCCAGTACTTC.